This T cell receptor beta chain derives from a study of blood T cell repertoires in COVID-19. Across the whole study: The United States, Italy and Spain provided the acute and convalescent COVID-19 samples. PBMCs, B-cell-depleted T cells, or T cells were the source of the cDNA or gDNA that made up the material.

Original handling: Estimation of nucleated cell counts was performed using reference gene primer amplification. Clones were read by immunoSEQ multiplex PCR, and TCRdb kept only the in-frame ones, dropping some. That table gives V, J and clone size, and the DNA gave D and trimming. Of 90,000 to 130,000 clones listed, 88% were seen once; the top ten hold approximately 2.5%. J was trimmed by 11 bases and V by 0 bases; bases with no gene match: 9. This CDR3 has 14 amino acids. Germline lookup yields CDR1 GTSNPN and CDR2 SVGIG (reference sequence). The chain joins TRBV30 to TRBJ1-4, with TRBD1 matching over 7 bases. The sequence was collected from a human donor in a cohort sampled during active COVID-19. Sequenced: peripheral blood. CDR3 region: CAWSVKGQRGKLFF. For the CDR3, the DNA is TGTGCCTGGAGTGTAAAGGGACAGAGGGGTAAACTGTTTTTT.